The clone carrying this TCR beta chain was found a few times. After removal of 6 bases from V and 4 bases from J, the junction contained 4 bases not matched to a gene. CDR3 length: 14 residues. Germline CDR1 and CDR2: LGHDT and YNNKEL (reference sequence). Assay used: immunoSEQ multiplex PCR; TCRdb lists only in-frame clones, some missing. The data hold 150,000 to 200,000 clones, with 89% observed a single time. The data derive from a study of blood T cell repertoires in COVID-19. About the study: The United States, Italy and Spain supplied acute and convalescent COVID-19 samples.

The chain has TRBV3-1 (or the pseudogene TRBV3-2) and TRBJ2-7, with 12 bases that match TRBD2. This sequence was found in a man aged 18 to 35 who had recovered from COVID-19. The sequencing sample was made of peripheral blood. For the CDR3, the DNA is TGTGCCAGCAGGACTAGCGGGAGATCGTACGAGCAGTACTTC. It encodes CASRTSGRSYEQYF.